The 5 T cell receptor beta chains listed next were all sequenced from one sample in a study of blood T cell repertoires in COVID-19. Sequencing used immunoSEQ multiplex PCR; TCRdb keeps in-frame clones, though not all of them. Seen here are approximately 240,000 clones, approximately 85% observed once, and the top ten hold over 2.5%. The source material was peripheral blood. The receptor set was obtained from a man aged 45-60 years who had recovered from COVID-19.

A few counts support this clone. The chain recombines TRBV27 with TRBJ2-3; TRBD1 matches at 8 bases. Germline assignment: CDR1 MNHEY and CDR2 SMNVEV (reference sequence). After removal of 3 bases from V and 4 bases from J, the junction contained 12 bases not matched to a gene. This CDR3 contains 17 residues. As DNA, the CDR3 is TGTGCCAGCAGTTTCCGACAGAATCAGGGGGCCCCAGATACGCAGTATTTT. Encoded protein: CASSFRQNQGAPDTQYF.

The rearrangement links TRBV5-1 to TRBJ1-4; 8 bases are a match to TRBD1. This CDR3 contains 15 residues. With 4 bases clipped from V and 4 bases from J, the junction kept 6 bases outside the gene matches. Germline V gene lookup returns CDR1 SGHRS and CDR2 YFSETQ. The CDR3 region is CASSAGQGGNEKLFF. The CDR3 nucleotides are TGCGCCAGCAGCGCCGGACAGGGAGGTAATGAAAAACTGTTTTTT.

CDR3 bases: TGTGCCAGCAGTTTATACACGGGAGGTTTGTACAATGAGCAGTTCTTC. Its protein product is CASSLYTGGLYNEQFF. The chain uses TRBV27 and TRBJ2-1, with TRBD2 matching over 7 bases. Germline V CDR1 and CDR2: MNHEY, SMNVEV (reference sequence). This CDR3 has 16 amino acids. Trimming cost V 1 base and J 4 bases; bases outside gene matches: 7.

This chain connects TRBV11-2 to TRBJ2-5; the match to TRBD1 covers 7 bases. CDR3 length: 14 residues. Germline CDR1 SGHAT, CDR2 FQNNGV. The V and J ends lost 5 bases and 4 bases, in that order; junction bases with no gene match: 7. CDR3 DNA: TGTGCCAGCAGCCCTGACAGGGAAGGAGAGACCCAGTACTTC. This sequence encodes CASSPDREGETQYF.

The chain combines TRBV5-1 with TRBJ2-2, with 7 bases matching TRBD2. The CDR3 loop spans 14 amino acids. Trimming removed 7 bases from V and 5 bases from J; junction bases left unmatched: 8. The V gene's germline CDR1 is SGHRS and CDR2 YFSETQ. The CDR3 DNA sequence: TGCGCCAGCTCTGTCGCGGGAGAAACCGGGGAGCTGTTTTTT. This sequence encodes CASSVAGETGELFF.